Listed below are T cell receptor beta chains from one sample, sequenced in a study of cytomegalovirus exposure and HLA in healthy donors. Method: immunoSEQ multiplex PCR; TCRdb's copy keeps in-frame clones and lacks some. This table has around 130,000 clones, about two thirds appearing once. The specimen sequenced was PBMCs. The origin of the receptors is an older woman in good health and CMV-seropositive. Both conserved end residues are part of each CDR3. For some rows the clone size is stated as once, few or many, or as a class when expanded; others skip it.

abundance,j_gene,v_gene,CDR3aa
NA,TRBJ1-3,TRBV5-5,CASSPLGRITAASGNTIYF
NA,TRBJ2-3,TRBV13,CASSLDSTSTDTQYF
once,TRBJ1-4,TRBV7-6,CASSRPQGEPTNEKLFF
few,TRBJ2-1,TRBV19,CASSIGRASGESNEQFF
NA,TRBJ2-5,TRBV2,CASNLQGLNQETQYF
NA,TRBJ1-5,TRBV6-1,CASLDSVIGQPQHF
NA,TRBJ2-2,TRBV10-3,CAISGQLTNTGELFF
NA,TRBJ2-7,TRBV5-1,CACRRQSSAREQYF
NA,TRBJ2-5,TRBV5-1,CASSLEGAQTQYF
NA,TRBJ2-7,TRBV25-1,CASSGGQGHLLF
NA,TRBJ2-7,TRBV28,CASQQGATYEQYF
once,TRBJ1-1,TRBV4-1,CASSQYQGMNTEAFF
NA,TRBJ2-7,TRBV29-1,CSVELLGGTYEQYF
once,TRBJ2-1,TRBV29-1,CSIGDSPGYGEQFF
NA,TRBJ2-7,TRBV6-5,CASRKTSGGTYEQYF
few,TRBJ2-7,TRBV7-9,CASSLDAGVPDEQYF
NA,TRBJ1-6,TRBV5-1,CASSLTVPSYNSPLHF
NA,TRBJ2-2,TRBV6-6,CASSYSTILNTGELFF
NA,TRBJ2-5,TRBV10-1,CASGDRKETQYF
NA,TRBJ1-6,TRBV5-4,CASSLGGGGYNSPLHF
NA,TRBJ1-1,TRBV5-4,CASSPRDTWTEAFF
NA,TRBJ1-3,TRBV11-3,CASSPTAGNTIYF
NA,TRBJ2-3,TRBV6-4,CASTSGGLSTDTQYF
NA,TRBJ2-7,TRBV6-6,CASSYSSGTYEQYF
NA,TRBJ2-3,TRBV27,CASSSPSGGVYTQYF
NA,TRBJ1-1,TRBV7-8,CASSLQEVNTEAFF
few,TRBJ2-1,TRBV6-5,CASSSPSGNYNEQFF
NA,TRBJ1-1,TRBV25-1,CASSEWRGLDTEAFF
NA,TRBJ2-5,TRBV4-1,CASSQDGGGAETQYF